This T cell receptor beta chain was recorded in a study of T cell clonotyping in hematopoietic cell transplantation. Profiling relied on immunoSEQ multiplex PCR, and the TCRdb table lists in-frame clones only, not all of them. The repertoire has about 36,000 clones, approximately 88% of them found once; the top ten carry nearly 2%. On this clone: Its antigen is currently unknown.

The CDR3 covers 14 residues. Between the trimmed V and J ends, which lost 3 bases and 4 bases, there was a span of 12 bases. The germline gives CDR1 SGHAT, CDR2 FQNNGV. General study results and limits: Few recipient clonotypes overlapped donors; over 97% were de novo at given depth. Cells were unsorted, so CD4 and CD8 contributions were not separated. After transplant, recipient diversity fell while pathologically expanded clonotypes grew through day 180.

This receptor was taken from a woman in her thirties or forties in good health. Some clones in this sample may be carry-over from other donors' samples. The chain recombines TRBV11-2 with TRBJ1-2; D might be TRBD1 (6 bases). Sequencing was carried out using peripheral blood mononuclear cells. The CDR3 is CASSLDSASYGYTF. The CDR3 DNA reads as TGTGCCAGCAGCTTGGACAGTGCCAGCTATGGCTACACCTTC.